Reported below is one T cell receptor beta chain. Antigen specificity is unknown. These data are taken from a study of blood T cells in healthy people across ages. Findings and caveats of the study: Underestimates were what the diversity estimates from one million T cells were considered to be.

The CDR3 has 20 amino acids. In germline, CDR1 is SGHTA, CDR2 FQGNSA. V was cut by 5 bases and J by 2 bases, with 31 bases left in between. Sample-barcoded 5' priming and a J-beta primer mix drove a second PCR of roughly 6 to 12 cycles. TCRdb reanalysed the 5' RACE reads using MiXCR and keeps one entry per CDR3 protein. The sample has roughly 1.7 million distinct CDR3 sequences, roughly 32% seen once. The clonotype was recovered from a woman aged 25-40 years in good health. The sample was blood. The chain couples TRBV7-2 to TRBJ2-7, with a possible D match to TRBD2 (6 bases). The CDR3 bases are TGTGCCAGCAGCCGTAACTTCTACCTCTCCCCCTTCGGCGGGGCCTACGAGCAGTACTTC. It codes for CASSRNFYLSPFGGAYEQYF.